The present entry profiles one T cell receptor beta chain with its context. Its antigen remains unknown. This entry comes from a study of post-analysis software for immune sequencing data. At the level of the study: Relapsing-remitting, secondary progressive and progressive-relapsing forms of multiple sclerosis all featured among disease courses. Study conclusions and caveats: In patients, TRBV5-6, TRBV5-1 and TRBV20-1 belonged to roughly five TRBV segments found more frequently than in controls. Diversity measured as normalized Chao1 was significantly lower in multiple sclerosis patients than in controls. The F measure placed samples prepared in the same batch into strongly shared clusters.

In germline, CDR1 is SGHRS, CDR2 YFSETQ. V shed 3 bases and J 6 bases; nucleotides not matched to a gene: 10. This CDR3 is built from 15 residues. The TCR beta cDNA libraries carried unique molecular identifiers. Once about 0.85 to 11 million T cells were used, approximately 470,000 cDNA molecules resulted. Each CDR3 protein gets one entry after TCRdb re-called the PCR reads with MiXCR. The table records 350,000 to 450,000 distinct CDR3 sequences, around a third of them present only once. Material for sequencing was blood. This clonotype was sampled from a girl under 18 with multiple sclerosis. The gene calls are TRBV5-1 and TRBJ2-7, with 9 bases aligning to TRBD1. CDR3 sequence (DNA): TGCGCCAGCAGCTCTCTGGACAGGGGAACAACCGAGCAGTACTTC. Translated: CASSSLDRGTTEQYF. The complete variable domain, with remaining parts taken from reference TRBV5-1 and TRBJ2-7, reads KAGVTQTPRYLIKTRGQQVTLSCSPISGHRSVSWYQQTPGQGLQFLFEYFSETQRNKGNFPGRFSGRQFSNSRSEMNVSTLELGDSALYLCASSSLDRGTTEQYFGPGTRLTVT.